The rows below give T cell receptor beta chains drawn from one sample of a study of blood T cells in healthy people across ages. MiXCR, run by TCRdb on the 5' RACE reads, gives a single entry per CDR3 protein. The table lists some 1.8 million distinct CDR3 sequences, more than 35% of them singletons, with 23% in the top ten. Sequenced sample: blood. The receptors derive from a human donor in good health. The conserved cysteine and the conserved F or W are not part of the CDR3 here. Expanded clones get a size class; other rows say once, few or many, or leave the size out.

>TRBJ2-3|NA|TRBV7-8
ASSTLYDTQY
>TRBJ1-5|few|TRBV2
ASSGVNSNQPQH
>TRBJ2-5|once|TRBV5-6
ASSLLGLAGQETQY
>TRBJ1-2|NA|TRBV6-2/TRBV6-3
ASTQPTGAFYGYT
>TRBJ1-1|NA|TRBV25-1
ASSDRAPVDLAPAF
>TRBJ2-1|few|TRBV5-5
ASSFTGESSYNEQF
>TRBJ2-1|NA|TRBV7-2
ASNAGGGSYNEQF
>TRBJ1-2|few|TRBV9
ASSVDSTNYGYT
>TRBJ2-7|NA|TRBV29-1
SGGRTSYEQY
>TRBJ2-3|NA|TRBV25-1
ASSEPAGTDTQY
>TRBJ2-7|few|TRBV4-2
ASSLEGPTIYEQY
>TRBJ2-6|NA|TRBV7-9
ASSRGQAPSGANVLT
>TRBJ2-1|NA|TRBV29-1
SVESSGYSYNEQF
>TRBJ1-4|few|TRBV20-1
SARDPWAGQDPNEKLF
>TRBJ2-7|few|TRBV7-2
ASSLEGAVYEQY
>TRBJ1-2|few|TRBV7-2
ASSFTGQGIRRGYT
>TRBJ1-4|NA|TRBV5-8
ASGSGTTTNEKLF
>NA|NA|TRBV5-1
ASSTGQGLGEQY
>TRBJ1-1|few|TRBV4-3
ASSLTRALNTEAF
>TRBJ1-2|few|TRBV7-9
ASSFGQGLYYGYT
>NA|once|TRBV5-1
ASSFDLSGSEQY
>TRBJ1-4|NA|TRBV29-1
SADPGTGYEKLF
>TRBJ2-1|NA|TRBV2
ASSWGVFSYNEQF
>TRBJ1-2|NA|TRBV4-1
ASSPRDRNVYGYT
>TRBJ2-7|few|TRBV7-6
ASTDNYEQY
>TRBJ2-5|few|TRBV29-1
SVGWGQGSQETQY
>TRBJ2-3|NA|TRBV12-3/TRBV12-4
ASSLGQRGGLLYKTSHNTQY
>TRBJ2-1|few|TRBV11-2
ASSFSPFGEQF
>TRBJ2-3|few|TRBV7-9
ASSRGAGLSAGDTQY
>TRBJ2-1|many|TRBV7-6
ASSLELADYNEQF
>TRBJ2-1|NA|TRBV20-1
SANPTSGGKYNEQF
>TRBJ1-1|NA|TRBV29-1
SVSGNQAEAF
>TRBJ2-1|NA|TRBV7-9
ASLGTGPNEQF
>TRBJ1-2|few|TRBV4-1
ASSQIPTGEINYGYT
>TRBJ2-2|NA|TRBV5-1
ASSSLAGGPGNTGELF
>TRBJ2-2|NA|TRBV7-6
ASSLGSRGTGERF
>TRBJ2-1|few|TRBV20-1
SARTINNEQF
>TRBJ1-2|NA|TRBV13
ASSLGGDTPNYGYT
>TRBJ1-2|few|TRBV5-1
ASSRDTGQRNYGYT
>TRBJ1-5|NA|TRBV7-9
ASSSGLIGGAKLNQPQH
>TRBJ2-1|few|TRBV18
ASSPLRGVNEQF
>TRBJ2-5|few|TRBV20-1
SADAGLAVQETQY
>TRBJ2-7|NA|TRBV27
ASSLSSRGSEQY
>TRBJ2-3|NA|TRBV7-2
ASSLGLLWGSTDTQY
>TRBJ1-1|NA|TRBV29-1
SVATIGGGSTEAF
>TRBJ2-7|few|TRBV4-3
ASSQEKVAGSYEQY
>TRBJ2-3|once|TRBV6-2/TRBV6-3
ASNANQADTQY
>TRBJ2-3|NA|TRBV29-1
SVEDTGADTDTQY
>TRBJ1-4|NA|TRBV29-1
STYQGMGEKLF
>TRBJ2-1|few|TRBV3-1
ASSQDLGYNEQF
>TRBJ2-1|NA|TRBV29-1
SVLGLAGYNEQF
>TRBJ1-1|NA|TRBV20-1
SAVQGRNTEAF